Below, one T cell receptor (beta chain) is given with its context. This sample was taken from a study of spatial heterogeneity in lung cancer. Every molecule of TCR cDNA had its own unique molecular identifier. MiXCR was run by TCRdb on the 5' RACE reads, yielding one entry per CDR3 protein. The data contain thousands of distinct CDR3 sequences, roughly 4.4% of them seen just once; the ten biggest clones take up approximately 30%. Time point in this sample: sample taken at primary tumor resection. Without sorting, whole RNA was sequenced from tumor, nontumor lung or frozen PBMC. The receptor comes from a female donor with early-stage non-small cell lung cancer. The source material was normal lung tissue next to the tumor, sampled at surgery.

In DNA, the CDR3 is TGTGCCAGCAGCGAGGACAGGAACACTGAAGCTTTCTTT. This gives the protein CASSEDRNTEAFF. This chain connects TRBV9 to TRBJ1-1, with a tentative D call TRBD1 (6 bases). V was pared by 3 bases and J by 1 base, with 7 bases between. The CDR3 is 13 amino acids. Germline CDR1 and CDR2: SGDLS and YYNGEE.